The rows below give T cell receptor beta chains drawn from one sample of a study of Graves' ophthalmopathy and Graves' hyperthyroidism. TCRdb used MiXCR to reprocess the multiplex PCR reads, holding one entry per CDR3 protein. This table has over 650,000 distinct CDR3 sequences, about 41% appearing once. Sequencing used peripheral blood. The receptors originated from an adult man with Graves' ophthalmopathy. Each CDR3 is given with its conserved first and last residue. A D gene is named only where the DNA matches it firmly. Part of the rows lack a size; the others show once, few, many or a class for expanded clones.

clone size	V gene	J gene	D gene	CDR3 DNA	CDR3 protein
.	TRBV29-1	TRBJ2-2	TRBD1	TGCAGCGCTGGGACAGGGAACACCGGGGAGCTGTTTTTT	CSAGTGNTGELFF
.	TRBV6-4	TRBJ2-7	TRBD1	TGTGCCAACAGAACCGGGACAGGGCCCTACGAGCAGTACTTC	CANRTGTGPYEQYF
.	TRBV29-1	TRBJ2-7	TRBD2	TGCAGCGTTGCTAGCGGGGGGGCCGGCTACGAGCAGTACTTC	CSVASGGAGYEQYF
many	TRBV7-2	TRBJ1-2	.	TGTGCCAGCAGCTTCGATTCTGGTGGCTACACCTTC	CASSFDSGGYTF
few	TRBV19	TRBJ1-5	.	TGTGCCACTCGGGTGACGGGATTGGGGAATCAGCCCCAGCATTTT	CATRVTGLGNQPQHF
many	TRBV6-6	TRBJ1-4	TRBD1	TGTGCCAGCAGTTACACCGGAGACAGGGGGCATGAAAAACTGTTTTTT	CASSYTGDRGHEKLFF
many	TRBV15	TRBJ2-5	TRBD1	TGTGCCACCAGCAAGGCCCAGGGGGTTGAGACCCAGTACTTC	CATSKAQGVETQYF
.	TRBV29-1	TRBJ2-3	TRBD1	TGCAGCGTCCTCCCCCGGGACAGGGAGACAGATACGCAGTATTTT	CSVLPRDRETDTQYF
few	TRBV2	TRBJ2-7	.	TGTGCCAGCAGTTACTCGGGGGGACAGTCCTACGAGCAGTACTTC	CASSYSGGQSYEQYF
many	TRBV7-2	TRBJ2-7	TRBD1	TGTGCCAGCAGCAATCCAGGGGGTCCGAGGGGCGAGCAGTACTTC	CASSNPGGPRGEQYF
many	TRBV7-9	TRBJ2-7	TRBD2	TGTGCCAGCAGCCCGGGACTAGCGCGACCTAGCTCCTACGAGCAGTACTTC	CASSPGLARPSSYEQYF
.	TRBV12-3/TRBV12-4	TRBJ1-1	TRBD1	TGTGCCAGCAGCGTACCTGGCAGGGGGACTGAAGCTTTCTTT	CASSVPGRGTEAFF
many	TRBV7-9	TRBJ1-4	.	TGTGCCAGCAGCTTAGTGGTTTTCCGGCATTTTGAGGAAAAACTGTTTTTT	CASSLVVFRHFEEKLFF
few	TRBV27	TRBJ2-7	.	TGTGCCAGCAGTCACATATCACAGGGTGGGGGGTACGAGCAGTACTTC	CASSHISQGGGYEQYF
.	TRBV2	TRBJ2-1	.	TGTGCCAGCAGTCAACTACTCTACAATGAGCAGTTCTTC	CASSQLLYNEQFF
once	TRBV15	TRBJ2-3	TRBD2	TGTGCCACCAGCCCAGTCGGGGGGAGGACAGATACGCAGTATTTT	CATSPVGGRTDTQYF